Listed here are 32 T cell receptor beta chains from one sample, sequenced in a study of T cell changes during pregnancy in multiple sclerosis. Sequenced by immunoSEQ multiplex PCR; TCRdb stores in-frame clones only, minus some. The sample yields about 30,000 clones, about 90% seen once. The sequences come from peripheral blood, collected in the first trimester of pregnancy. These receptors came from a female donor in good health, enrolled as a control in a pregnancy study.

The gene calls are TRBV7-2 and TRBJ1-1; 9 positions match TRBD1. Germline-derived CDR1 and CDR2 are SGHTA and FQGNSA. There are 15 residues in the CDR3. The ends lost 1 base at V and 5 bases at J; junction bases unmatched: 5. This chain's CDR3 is CASSLEGQGGTEAFF. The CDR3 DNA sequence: TGTGCCAGCAGCTTAGAGGGACAGGGAGGGACTGAAGCTTTCTTT. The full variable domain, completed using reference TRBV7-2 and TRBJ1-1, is GAGVSQSPSNKVTEKGKDVELRCDPISGHTALYWYRQSLGQGLEFLIYFQGNSAPDKSGLPSDRFSAERTGGSVSTLTIQRTQQEDSAVYLCASSLEGQGGTEAFFGQGTRLTVV.

The CDR3 loop reads CAISRQNTEAFF. CDR3 DNA: TGTGCCATCAGCAGGCAAAACACTGAAGCTTTCTTT. V gene TRBV10-3 combines with J gene TRBJ1-1, with D hard to call. Per germline, CDR1 ENHRY and CDR2 SYGVKD. The CDR3 runs to 12 residues. Trimming took off 6 bases at V and 2 bases at J, with 7 bases between the two ends.

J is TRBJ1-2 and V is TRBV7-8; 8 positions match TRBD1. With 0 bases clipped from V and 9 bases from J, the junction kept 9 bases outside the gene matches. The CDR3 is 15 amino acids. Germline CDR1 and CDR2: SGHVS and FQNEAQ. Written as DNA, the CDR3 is TGTGCCAGCAGCTTAGCACGGAGACAGGGGTATAGCTACACCTTC. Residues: CASSLARRQGYSYTF.

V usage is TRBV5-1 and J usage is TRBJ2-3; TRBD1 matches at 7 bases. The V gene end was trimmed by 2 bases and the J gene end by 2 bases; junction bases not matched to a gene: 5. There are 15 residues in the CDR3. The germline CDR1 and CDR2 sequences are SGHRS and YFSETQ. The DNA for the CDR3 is TGCGCCAGCAGCTTCCGGACAGGCGACACAGATACGCAGTATTTT. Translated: CASSFRTGDTDTQYF.

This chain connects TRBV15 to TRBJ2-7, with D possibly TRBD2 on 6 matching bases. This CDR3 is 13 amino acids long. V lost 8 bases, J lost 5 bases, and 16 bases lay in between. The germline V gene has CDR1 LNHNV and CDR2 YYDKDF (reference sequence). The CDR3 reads CATRRGEEDEQYF. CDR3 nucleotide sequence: TGTGCCACCCGGAGAGGGGAGGAGGACGAGCAGTACTTC.

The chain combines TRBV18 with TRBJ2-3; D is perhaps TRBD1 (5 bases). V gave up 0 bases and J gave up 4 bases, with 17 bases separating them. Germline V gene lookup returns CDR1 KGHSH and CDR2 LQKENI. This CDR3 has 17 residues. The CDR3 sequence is CASSPPWSGQSADTQYF. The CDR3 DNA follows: TGTGCCAGCTCACCACCGTGGTCAGGGCAAAGTGCAGATACGCAGTATTTT.

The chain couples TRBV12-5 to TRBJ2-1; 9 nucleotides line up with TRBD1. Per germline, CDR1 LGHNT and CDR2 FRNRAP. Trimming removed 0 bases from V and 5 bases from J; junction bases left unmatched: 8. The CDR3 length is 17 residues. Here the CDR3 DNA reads TGTGCTAGTGGTTTGGTCCCGGGGACAGGGCCCAACAATGAGCAGTTCTTC. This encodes CASGLVPGTGPNNEQFF.

This CDR3 reads CASSADSNTEAFF. For the CDR3, the DNA is TGTGCCAGCAGCGCCGACAGTAACACTGAAGCTTTCTTT. The V gene is TRBV7-6, the J gene TRBJ1-1; weak D call: TRBD1 (5 bases). The CDR3 contains 13 residues. Germline V gene data show CDR1 as SGHVS and CDR2 as FNYEAQ. The V end lost 5 bases, the J end lost 2 bases, and 9 bases lay between the germline ends. Complete variable domain (other parts from reference TRBV7-6 and TRBJ1-1): GAGVSQSPRYKVTKRGQDVALRCDPISGHVSLYWYRQALGQGPEFLTYFNYEAQQDKSGLPNDRFSAERPEGSISTLTIQRTEQRDSAMYRCASSADSNTEAFFGQGTRLTVV.

DNA of the CDR3: TGTGCTAGTGGGCCCCCCGGGGGTTCAGATACGCAGTATTTT. Amino acids: CASGPPGGSDTQYF. This chain links TRBV12-5 with TRBJ2-3, with D maybe TRBD2 (6 bases). The V end was cut by 6 bases, the J end by 4 bases, with 14 bases between. CDR1 and CDR2 from the germline V gene are LGHNT and FRNRAP. The length of the CDR3 is 14 residues.

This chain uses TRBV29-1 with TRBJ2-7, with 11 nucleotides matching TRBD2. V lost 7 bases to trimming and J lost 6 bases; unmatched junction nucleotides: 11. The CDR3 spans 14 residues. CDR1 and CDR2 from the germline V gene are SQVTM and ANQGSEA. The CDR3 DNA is TGCAGCGCCACAACCTTAGCGGGAGGGGGCGAGCAGTACTTC. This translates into CSATTLAGGGEQYF.

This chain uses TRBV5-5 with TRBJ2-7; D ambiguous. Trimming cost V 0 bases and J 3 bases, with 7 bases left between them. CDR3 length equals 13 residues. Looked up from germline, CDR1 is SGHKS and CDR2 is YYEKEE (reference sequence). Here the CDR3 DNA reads TGTGCCAGCAGCTTGGTGGGCATCTACGAGCAGTACTTC. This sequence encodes CASSLVGIYEQYF.

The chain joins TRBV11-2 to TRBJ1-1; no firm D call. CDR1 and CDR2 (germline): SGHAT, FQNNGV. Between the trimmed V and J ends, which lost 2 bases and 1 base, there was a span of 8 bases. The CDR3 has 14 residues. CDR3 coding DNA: TGTGCCAGCAGCTTAACATTTGGGAACACTGAAGCTTTCTTT. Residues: CASSLTFGNTEAFF.

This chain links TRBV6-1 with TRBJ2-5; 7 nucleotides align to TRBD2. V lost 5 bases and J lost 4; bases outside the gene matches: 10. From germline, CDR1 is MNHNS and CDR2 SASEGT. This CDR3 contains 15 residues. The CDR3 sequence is CASSSSAGVPETQYF. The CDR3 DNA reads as TGTGCCAGCAGTTCTTCCGCGGGAGTCCCAGAGACCCAGTACTTC.

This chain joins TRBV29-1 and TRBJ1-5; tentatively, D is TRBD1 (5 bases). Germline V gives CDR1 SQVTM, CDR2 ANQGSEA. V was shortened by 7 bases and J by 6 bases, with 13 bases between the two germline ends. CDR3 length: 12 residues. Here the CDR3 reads CSAGGESQPQHF. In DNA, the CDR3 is TGCAGCGCGGGGGGGGAGAGTCAGCCCCAGCATTTT.

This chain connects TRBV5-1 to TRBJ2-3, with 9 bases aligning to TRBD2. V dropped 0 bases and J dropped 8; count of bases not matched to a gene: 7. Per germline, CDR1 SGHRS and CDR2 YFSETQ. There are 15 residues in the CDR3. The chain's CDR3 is CASSLALAGRGTQYF. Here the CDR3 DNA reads TGCGCCAGCAGCTTGGCGCTAGCGGGGAGGGGTACGCAGTATTTT.

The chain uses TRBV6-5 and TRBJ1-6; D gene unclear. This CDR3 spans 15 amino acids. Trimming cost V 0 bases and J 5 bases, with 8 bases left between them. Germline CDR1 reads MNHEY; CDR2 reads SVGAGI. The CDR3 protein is CASSYSTGDNSPLHF. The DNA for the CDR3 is TGTGCCAGCAGTTACTCAACGGGAGATAATTCACCCCTCCACTTT.

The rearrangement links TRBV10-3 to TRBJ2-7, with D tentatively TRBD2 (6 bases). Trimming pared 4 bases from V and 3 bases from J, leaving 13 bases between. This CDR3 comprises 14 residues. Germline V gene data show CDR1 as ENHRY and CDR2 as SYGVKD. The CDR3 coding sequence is TGTGCCATCAGTGCCGGGGGAGGAGGCTACGAGCAGTACTTC. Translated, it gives CAISAGGGGYEQYF.

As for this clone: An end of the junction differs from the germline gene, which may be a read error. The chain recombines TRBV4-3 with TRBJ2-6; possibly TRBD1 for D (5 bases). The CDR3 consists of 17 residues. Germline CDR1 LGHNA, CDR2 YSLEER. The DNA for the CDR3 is TGCGCCAGCAGCCAAGATAGCAGGGCATCTGGGGCCAGCGTCCTGACTTTC. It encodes CASSQDSRASGASVLTF.

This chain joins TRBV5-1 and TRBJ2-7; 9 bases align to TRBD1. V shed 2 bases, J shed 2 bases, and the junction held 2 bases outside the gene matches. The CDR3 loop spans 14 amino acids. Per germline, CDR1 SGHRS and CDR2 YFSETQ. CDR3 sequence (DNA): TGCGCCAGCAGCTTTGGGACAGGGACCTACGAGCAGTACTTC. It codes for CASSFGTGTYEQYF.

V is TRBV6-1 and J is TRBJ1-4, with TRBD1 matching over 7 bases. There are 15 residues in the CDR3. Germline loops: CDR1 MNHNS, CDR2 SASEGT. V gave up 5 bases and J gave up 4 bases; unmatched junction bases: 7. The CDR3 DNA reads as TGTGCCAGCAGTCCACGGGACAGCTATAATGAAAAACTGTTTTTT. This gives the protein CASSPRDSYNEKLFF.

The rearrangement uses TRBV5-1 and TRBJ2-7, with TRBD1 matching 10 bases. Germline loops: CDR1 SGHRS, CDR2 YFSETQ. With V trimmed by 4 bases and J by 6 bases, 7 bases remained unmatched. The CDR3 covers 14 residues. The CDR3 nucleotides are TGCGCCAGCAGCCCAAGGACAGGGGGGAGCGAGCAGTACTTC. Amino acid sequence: CASSPRTGGSEQYF.

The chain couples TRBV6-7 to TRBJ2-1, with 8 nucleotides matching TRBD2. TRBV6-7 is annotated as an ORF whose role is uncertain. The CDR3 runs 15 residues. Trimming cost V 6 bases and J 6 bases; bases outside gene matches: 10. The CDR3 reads CASSPGTRGFNEQFF. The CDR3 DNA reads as TGTGCCAGCAGCCCCGGGACTAGGGGATTCAATGAGCAGTTCTTC.

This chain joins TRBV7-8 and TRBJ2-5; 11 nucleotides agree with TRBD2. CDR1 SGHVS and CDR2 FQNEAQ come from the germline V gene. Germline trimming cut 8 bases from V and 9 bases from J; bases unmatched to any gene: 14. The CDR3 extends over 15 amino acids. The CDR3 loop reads CASQTGTSGLGAQYF. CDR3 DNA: TGTGCCAGCCAAACCGGGACTAGCGGTTTGGGGGCCCAGTACTTC.

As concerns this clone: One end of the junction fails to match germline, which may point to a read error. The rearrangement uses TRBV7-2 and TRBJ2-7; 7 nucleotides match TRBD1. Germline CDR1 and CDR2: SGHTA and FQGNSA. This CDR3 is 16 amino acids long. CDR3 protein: CASGLVLMDRPYEQYF. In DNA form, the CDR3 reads TGTGCCAGCGGCTTAGTCTTGATGGACAGGCCCTACGAGCAGTACTTC.

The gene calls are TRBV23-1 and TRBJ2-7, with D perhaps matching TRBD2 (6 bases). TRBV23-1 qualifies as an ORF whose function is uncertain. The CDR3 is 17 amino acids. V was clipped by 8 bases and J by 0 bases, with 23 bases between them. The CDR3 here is CASRNRARGLSSYEQYF. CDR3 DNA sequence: TGCGCCAGCCGAAACCGGGCGCGGGGTTTGAGCTCCTACGAGCAGTACTTC.

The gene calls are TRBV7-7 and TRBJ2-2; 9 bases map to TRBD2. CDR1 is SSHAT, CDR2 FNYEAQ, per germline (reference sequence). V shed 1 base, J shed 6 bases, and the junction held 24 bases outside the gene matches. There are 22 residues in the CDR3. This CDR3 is CASSLVRRVLAGNETLPGELFF. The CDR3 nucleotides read TGTGCCAGCAGCTTAGTTCGCCGGGTTCTAGCGGGAAACGAAACCCTTCCCGGGGAGCTGTTTTTT.

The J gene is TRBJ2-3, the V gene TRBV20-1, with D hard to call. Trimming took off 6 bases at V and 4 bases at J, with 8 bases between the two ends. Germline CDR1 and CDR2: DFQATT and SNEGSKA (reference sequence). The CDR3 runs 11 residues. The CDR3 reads CSAPFPDTQYF. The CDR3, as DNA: TGCAGTGCCCCTTTCCCAGATACGCAGTATTTT.

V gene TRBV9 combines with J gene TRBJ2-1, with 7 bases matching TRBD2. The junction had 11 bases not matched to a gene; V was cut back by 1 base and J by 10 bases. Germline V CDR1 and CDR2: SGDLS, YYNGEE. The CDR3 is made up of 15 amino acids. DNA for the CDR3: TGTGCCAGCAGCGTAAAGGGTGGCCCGGGAGGCGAGCAGTTCTTC. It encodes CASSVKGGPGGEQFF.

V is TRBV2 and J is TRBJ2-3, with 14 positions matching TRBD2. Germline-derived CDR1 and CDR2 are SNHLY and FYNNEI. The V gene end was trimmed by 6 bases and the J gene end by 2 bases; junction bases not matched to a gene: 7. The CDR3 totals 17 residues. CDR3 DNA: TGTGCCAGCAGCTGGACTAGCGGGGGGTTCGACACAGATACGCAGTATTTT. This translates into CASSWTSGGFDTDTQYF.

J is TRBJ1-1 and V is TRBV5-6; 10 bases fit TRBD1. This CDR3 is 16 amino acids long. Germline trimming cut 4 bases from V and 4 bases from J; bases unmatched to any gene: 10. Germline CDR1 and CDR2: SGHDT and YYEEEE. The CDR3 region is CASSRRTGGIVTEAFF. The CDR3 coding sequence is TGTGCCAGCAGCCGTCGGACAGGGGGTATTGTCACTGAAGCTTTCTTT.

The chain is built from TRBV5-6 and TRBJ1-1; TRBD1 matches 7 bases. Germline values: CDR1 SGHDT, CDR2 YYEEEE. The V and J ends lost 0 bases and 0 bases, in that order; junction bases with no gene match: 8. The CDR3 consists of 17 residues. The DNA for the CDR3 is TGTGCCAGCAGCTTGGCCTTAACAGGGGTCATGAACACTGAAGCTTTCTTT. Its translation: CASSLALTGVMNTEAFF.

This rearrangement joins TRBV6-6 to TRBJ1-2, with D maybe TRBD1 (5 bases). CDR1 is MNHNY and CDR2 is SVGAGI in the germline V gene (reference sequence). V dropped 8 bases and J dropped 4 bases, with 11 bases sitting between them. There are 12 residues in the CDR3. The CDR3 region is CASHQGLYGYTF. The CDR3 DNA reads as TGTGCCAGCCACCAGGGTCTCTATGGCTACACCTTC.